This TCR beta chain was observed in a study of tissue T cells after allogeneic stem cell transplantation (dated by TCRdb to 2021 to 2024). Regarding the study in general: For tissues with multiple samples, a pathologist reviewed H&E sections and gave sequencing priority to samples with histologically apparent lymphocytes. Using research autopsies of patients with and without GVHD, plus mouse models of GVHD, the study profiled TCR beta repertoires across many tissues. The human part of the study was a prospective observational study with no blinding and no randomization.

What the authors observed across the whole study: Within patients, how anatomically similar tissues were was a major factor shaping TCR repertoire composition, regardless of disease or transplant status. The study did not determine which tissue TCRs were alloreactive or antigen-specific, and some clones might have been persisting host cells. Sampling depth was acknowledged as a limitation, and the patient cohort was both small and clinically heterogeneous. Not many T cell clones showed up in more than one patient, yet clustering based on motifs uncovered repertoire signatures that were shared across patients in a tissue-specific way. No blood samples were available for the non-GVHD comparator patients. In both patients and mice, T cells from blood and spleen picked up only a limited part of the TCR repertoire that was detected in tissues.

Explained via the paper, the time point label denotes: human tissue collected at research (rapid) autopsy. For comparison, three non-HCT patients with other cancers were selected retrospectively, each having at least five GI tract samples and no known GI disease at death. After a median post-mortem interval of roughly 9.8 hours, autopsy tissues were collected, including GI sites from esophagus to rectum, liver, skin, and lymphoid organs such as spleen. Autopsy specimens were bisected, with one portion flash-frozen in liquid nitrogen and the remainder formalin-fixed, and GI outer muscle layers were removed. To extract genomic DNA from frozen tissues, either the Mag-Bind Blood & Tissue DNA HDQ 96 Kit on a Chemagic 360 or the DNeasy Blood & Tissue Kit was used. Because of concern about red blood cell contamination, extracted DNA underwent additional purification with the Genomic DNA Clean & Concentrator-25 kit.

The protocol used for the library was the immunoSEQ multiplex PCR assay. TCRbeta CDR3 sequencing was done by Adaptive Biotechnologies at survey depth, reporting CDR3 sequences, V/J genes, productive frequency and template counts. TCR beta CDR3 regions were amplified from genomic DNA instead of RNA. The study's processing was this. Jensen-Shannon divergence served to quantify pairwise repertoire overlap between tissues, with 0 meaning identical and 1 meaning complete divergence. Based on pairwise JSD values, tissues were grouped by single-linkage agglomerative hierarchical clustering, and the results were shown as dendrograms. All patient samples were analyzed with GLIPH2 using simulation_depth 1000, kmer_min_depth 3 and cdr3_length_cutoff 8, and only groups containing more than two unique CDR3s were kept. A standardized tissue-overlap score was calculated by extrapolating Jaccard GLIPH-group overlap across patients to a standard repertoire size of 1000 clones. Associations of diversity with clinical or experimental variables used linear mixed-effect models with tissue fixed effects and individual random effects. The table was pulled from immuneACCESS by TCRdb, which kept in-frame rearrangements only. Such tables lose some clones; where checked, under half of the loss comes from unresolved V genes, and the rest has no known cause. V, J and clone size derive from that table, while D and trimming were established from the DNA sequence. This sample has 9,500 to 15,000 clones in its table, and less than 85% of those were observed once. Of the sample, 14% falls within the top ten clones.

Trimming costs V 0 bases and J 5 bases, and their ends lie 8 bases apart. Including the terminal cysteine and phenylalanine, the CDR3 comprises 15 residues. Solely the CDR3 DNA is kept, with 45 bases framed from the first base. According to the germline V gene, CDR1 reads LGHNA and CDR2 reads YNFKEQ. Notes on this clone: Its antigen remains unidentified. No base quality values were provided; no much bigger clone lies one nucleotide off.

The sequences come from tissue from the right colon, collected at autopsy. The sequence came from a woman aged 18-55 years with breast cancer. The chain is encoded by TRBV4-2 joined to TRBJ1-6; no confident D gene assignment can be made. The CDR3 protein: CASSQEVGDNSPLHF. The DNA is as follows: TGTGCCAGCAGCCAAGAAGTCGGGGATAATTCACCCCTCCACTTT.